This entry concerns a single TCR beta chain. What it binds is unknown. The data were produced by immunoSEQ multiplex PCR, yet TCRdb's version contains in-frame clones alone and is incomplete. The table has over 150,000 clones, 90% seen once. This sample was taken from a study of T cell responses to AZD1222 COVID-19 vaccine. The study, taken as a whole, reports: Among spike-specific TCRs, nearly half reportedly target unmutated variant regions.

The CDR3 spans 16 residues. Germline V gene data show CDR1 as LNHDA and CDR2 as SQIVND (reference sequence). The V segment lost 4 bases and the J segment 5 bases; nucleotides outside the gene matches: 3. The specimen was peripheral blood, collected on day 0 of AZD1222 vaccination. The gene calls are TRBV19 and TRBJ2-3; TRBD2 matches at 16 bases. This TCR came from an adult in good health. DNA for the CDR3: TGTGCCAGTAGTAGTGGGACTAGCGGGAGGGGAGATACGCAGTATTTT. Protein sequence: CASSSGTSGRGDTQYF.